The sequence of this T cell receptor beta chain was determined in a study of blood T cell repertoires in COVID-19 (dated by TCRdb to 2020 to 2021). For the study in its entirety: For ImmuneRACE Cohort 3, a participant was defined as recovered based on two consecutive negative NP/OP PCR tests, clearance by a healthcare professional, or resolution of symptoms. Samples covering the acute and convalescent phases of COVID-19 were provided by collaborators in the United States, Italy and Spain. The repertoires were made available in a free public database intended to serve as a resource for research on the immune response to SARS-CoV-2. Nearly every sample came with metadata listing a de-identified subject ID, COVID-19 status, age in years and sex. Where available, HLA class I and class II types were obtained from metadata supplied by the sample provider rather than from assay-based typing. The prospective study material was composed of cDNA or gDNA derived from T cells, B-cell-depleted T cells, or PBMCs. Subjects who had been exposed to COVID-19, were actively infected with it, or had recovered from it provided the deeply sampled blood TCRbeta repertoires that made up the dataset. The samples were drawn from the first 160 participants of the ongoing ImmuneRACE study and from some 1,300 subjects provided by 6 global collaborators.

A few counts support this clone. The clone's antigen remains unknown. Base-call qualities are not available, and no considerably larger clone is one nucleotide away. Points the paper makes about the study in general: The quantity of clinical and demographic metadata differed by source and by participant and was supplied without curation.

Participants in the prospective study were aged roughly 18 to 90 years, lived in 24 United States geographic areas, and enrolled through a virtual design. In the prospective study, participants were assigned to cohorts based on the clinical history participants reported in a screening survey and a study questionnaire. Each participant in the prospective study had whole blood, serum and a nasopharyngeal or oropharyngeal swab collected by mobile phlebotomists. Over an approximately 2-month period, participants in the prospective study had the option of providing additional blood draws and questionnaires. Prospective study blood samples were shipped either frozen or at room temperature before DNA extraction. TCRbeta CDR3 regions were amplified from genomic DNA using the immunoSEQ Assay, a bias-controlled multiplex PCR. The study's own analysis went as follows. The number of nucleated cells in each sample was estimated from the amplification of reference gene primers within the assay. To quantify the absolute abundance of each unique TCRbeta CDR3 rearrangement, sequence reads were collapsed and filtered. Productive Simpson clonality was computed per sample as the square root of Simpson's diversity index over productive rearrangements. TCRdb carries this immuneACCESS record with in-frame sequences only. Its versions omit some clonotypes, under half of them owing to an unresolved V gene in the studies checked, with the rest unexplained. Clone size and V and J calls were adopted from that table, with D and trimming inferred from the DNA. For this sample there are around 200,000 clones; roughly nine tenths appear just once. Approximately 3% of the sample belongs to the ten largest clones.

Sequencing was performed on PBMCs or T cells enriched from blood (not recorded which). The source is a woman aged 50 to 65 in a cohort exposed to, infected with or recovered from COVID-19 (not recorded which).

The nucleotides are TGTGCCAGCAGTTCGGACACACAGGGGCCGCGGGTTAACTATGGCTACACCTTC. This is translated as CASSSDTQGPRVNYGYTF. Here the chain combines TRBV28 and TRBJ1-2, with TRBD1 matching 7 junction bases. The CDR3 holds 18 amino acids from the cysteine to the phenylalanine. The read is trimmed to its CDR3 DNA, 54 bases read in frame from base 1. V is trimmed back by 4 bases and J by 1 base, and the junction contains 15 bases that no gene match accounts for. CDR1 MDHEN and CDR2 SYDVKM are derived from the germline V gene.